These T cell receptor beta chains were read from a single sample in a study of beta chain features in type 1 diabetes. Profiled with immunoSEQ multiplex PCR; TCRdb holds only in-frame clones, not every one. The sample contains under 250,000 clones, 27% of which appear only once. The specimen sequenced was central memory CD4+ T cells from blood. These receptors originate from a man aged 25 to 40 in good health. Each CDR3 is given with its conserved first and last residue. A D gene is named only where the DNA matches it firmly. A clone size is listed for some rows: how often the clone was seen (once, few, many), or a class if it is expanded.

clone size	D gene	V gene	CDR3 length	J gene	CDR3 DNA	CDR3 protein
few	TRBD2	TRBV2	16	TRBJ2-1	TGTGCCAGCAGCCCCCAGGGACTAGCGGCCTTCAATGAGCAGTTCTTC	CASSPQGLAAFNEQFF
few	NA	TRBV4-2	16	TRBJ2-7	TGTGCCAGCAGCCAAGGGGCTTCCGGGACCTCCTACGAGCAGTACTTC	CASSQGASGTSYEQYF
NA	NA	TRBV29-1	14	TRBJ1-2	TGCAGCGTATCCCCCCAGGGCAGAGACTATGGCTACACCTTC	CSVSPQGRDYGYTF
few	NA	TRBV29-1	15	TRBJ2-3	TGCAGCGTTGAAGTACCCCCAGGGGGCACAGATACGCAGTATTTT	CSVEVPPGGTDTQYF
few	NA	TRBV7-2	13	TRBJ2-7	TGTGCCAGCAGCTTATACAGAGGGTACGAGCAGTACTTC	CASSLYRGYEQYF
NA	NA	TRBV7-9	15	TRBJ2-3	TGTGCCAGCAGCTTACTGGGTCAGGTAGGAGATACGCAGTATTTT	CASSLLGQVGDTQYF
few	NA	TRBV2	14	TRBJ1-1	TGTGCCAGCAGTGAAGGGGGCCCGAACACTGAAGCTTTCTTT	CASSEGGPNTEAFF
few	NA	TRBV18	14	TRBJ2-6	TGTGCCAGCTCACCCCCCGCTGGGGCCAACGTCCTGACTTTC	CASSPPAGANVLTF
few	TRBD1	TRBV27	14	TRBJ2-1	TGTGCCAGCAGGCCGGGACAGGGCTACAATGAGCAGTTCTTC	CASRPGQGYNEQFF
few	NA	TRBV7-7	13	TRBJ2-1	TGTGCCAGCAGCTTAGCCCCCACCAATGAGCAGTTCTTC	CASSLAPTNEQFF
few	TRBD1	TRBV30	13	TRBJ1-5	TGTGCCTGGAGTAGGGGGCTGGATCAGCCCCAGCATTTT	CAWSRGLDQPQHF
few	TRBD2	TRBV18	13	TRBJ2-7	TGTGCCAGCTCACCGACTAGCCACTACGAGCAGTACTTC	CASSPTSHYEQYF
few	NA	TRBV21-1	20	TRBJ2-6	TGTGCCAGCAGCAACGCCTCGGGACAGTTGGGGTCGGTTGGGGCCAACGTCCTGACTTTC	CASSNASGQLGSVGANVLTF
NA	NA	TRBV5-1	14	TRBJ2-1	TGCGCCAGCAGCTTGGATGAAGGTCGGGATGAGCAGTTCTTC	CASSLDEGRDEQFF
NA	NA	TRBV28	14	TRBJ2-5	TGTGCCAGCAGTGGCAGGGTCTTTGGAGAGACCCAGTACTTC	CASSGRVFGETQYF
NA	NA	TRBV7-8	15	TRBJ1-1	TGTGCCAGCAGCTTAGTGGGGGGCCGAGGTACTGAAGCTTTCTTT	CASSLVGGRGTEAFF
few	NA	TRBV29-1	13	TRBJ2-1	TGCAGCGGGAAGGGACTGTCCAGGGGTGAGCAGTTCTTC	CSGKGLSRGEQFF
few	TRBD2	TRBV7-2	17	TRBJ2-2	TGTGCCAGCAGCTTAAGGTGGCTAGCGGGGAACACCGGGGAGCTGTTTTTT	CASSLRWLAGNTGELFF
few	TRBD1	TRBV7-9	17	TRBJ2-5	TGTGCCAGCAGCCCCATTAGGGGGAACAGGGGTCGGGAGACCCAGTACTTC	CASSPIRGNRGRETQYF
NA	TRBD1	TRBV9	13	TRBJ1-3	TGTGCCAGCAGCCCTGGACAGGCGGACACCATATATTTT	CASSPGQADTIYF
NA	NA	TRBV5-6	15	TRBJ2-5	TGTGCCAGCAGCCCCGGGGGGCGGGGGCTGGGGACCCAGTACTTC	CASSPGGRGLGTQYF
NA	NA	TRBV7-2	15	TRBJ2-7	TGTGCCAGCAGCTTAGGGACCGTCAGATCCTACGAGCAGTACTTC	CASSLGTVRSYEQYF
NA	NA	TRBV7-9	12	TRBJ1-2	TGTGCCAGCAGCTTGGATGCGGGTGGCTACACCTTC	CASSLDAGGYTF
NA	NA	TRBV2	13	TRBJ1-2	TGTGCCAGCAGGTTTCACGGATCCTATGGCTACACCTTC	CASRFHGSYGYTF
few	NA	TRBV7-2	15	TRBJ2-2	TGTGCCAGCAGCTTAGGACGGTCGAACACCGGGGAGCTGTTTTTT	CASSLGRSNTGELFF
few	NA	TRBV12-2	16	TRBJ1-1	TGTGCAAGTCGCTTAGCGCGGACGGGGATGAACACTGAAGCTTTCTTT	CASRLARTGMNTEAFF
NA	NA	TRBV6-6	12	TRBJ1-1	TGTGCCGGTGGTAACCCGAACACTGAAGCTTTCTTT	CAGGNPNTEAFF
few	NA	TRBV19	11	TRBJ1-1	TGTGCCAGTAGTATAGGAACTGAAGCTTTCTTT	CASSIGTEAFF
few	TRBD1	TRBV2	15	TRBJ2-5	TGTGCCAGCAGCTGGGACAGGGGGTCGGAGGAGACCCAGTACTTC	CASSWDRGSEETQYF
many	TRBD1	TRBV15	11	TRBJ2-4	TGTGCCACCAGCATGACAGGGGTACAGTACTTC	CATSMTGVQYF
NA	NA	TRBV4-1	16	TRBJ2-7	TGCGCCAGCAGCCTCGTGGGACGGGATTCCAACCACGAGCAGTACTTC	CASSLVGRDSNHEQYF
few	TRBD2	TRBV10-2	14	TRBJ2-5	TGCGCCACAGCGACTAGCGGGTACCAAGAGACCCAGTACTTC	CATATSGYQETQYF
few	TRBD2	TRBV9	15	TRBJ2-5	TGTGCCAGCAGCGTATCCAGCGGGAGAGCAGAGACCCAGTACTTC	CASSVSSGRAETQYF
NA	NA	TRBV30	14	TRBJ1-2	TGTGCCTGGAGTGTAGGGAACAGGGTTGACGGCTACACCTTC	CAWSVGNRVDGYTF
NA	NA	TRBV29-1	9	TRBJ2-3	TGCAGCGTTGAAGATACGCAGTATTTT	CSVEDTQYF